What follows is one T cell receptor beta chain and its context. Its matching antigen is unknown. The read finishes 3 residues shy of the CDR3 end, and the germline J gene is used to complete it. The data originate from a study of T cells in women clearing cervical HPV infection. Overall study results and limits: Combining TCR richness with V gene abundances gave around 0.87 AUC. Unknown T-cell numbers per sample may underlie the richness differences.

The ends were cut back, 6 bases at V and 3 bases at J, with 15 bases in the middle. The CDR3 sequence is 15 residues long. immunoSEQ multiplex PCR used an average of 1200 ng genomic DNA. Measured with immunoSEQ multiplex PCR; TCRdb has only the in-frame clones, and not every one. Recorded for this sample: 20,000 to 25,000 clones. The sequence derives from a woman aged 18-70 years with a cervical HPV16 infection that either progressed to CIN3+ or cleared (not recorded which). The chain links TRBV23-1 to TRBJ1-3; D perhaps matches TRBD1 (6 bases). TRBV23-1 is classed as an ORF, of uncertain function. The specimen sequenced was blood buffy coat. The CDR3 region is CASSHREAVGNTIYF. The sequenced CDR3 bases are TGCGCCAGCAGCCACAGGGAGGCCGTTGGAAACACC.